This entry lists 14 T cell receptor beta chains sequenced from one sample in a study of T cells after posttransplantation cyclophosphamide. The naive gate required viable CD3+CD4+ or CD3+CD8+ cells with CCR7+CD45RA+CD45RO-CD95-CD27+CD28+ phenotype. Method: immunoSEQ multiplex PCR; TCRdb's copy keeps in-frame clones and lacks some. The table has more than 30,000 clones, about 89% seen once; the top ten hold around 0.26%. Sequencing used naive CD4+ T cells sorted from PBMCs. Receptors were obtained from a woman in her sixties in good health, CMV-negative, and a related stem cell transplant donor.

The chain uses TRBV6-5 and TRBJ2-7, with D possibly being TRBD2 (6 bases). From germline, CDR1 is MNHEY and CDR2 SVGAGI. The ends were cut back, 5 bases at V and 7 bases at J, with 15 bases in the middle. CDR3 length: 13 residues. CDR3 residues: CASSDEASGEQYF. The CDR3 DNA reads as TGTGCCAGCAGTGATGAGGCCAGCGGGGAGCAGTACTTC.

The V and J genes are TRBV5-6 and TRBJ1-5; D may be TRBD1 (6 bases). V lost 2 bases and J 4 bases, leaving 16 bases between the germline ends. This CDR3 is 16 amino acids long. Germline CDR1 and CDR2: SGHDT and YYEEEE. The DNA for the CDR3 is TGTGCCAGCAGCTTTTTAGGACAGAGGCCTAATCAGCCCCAGCATTTT. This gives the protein CASSFLGQRPNQPQHF.

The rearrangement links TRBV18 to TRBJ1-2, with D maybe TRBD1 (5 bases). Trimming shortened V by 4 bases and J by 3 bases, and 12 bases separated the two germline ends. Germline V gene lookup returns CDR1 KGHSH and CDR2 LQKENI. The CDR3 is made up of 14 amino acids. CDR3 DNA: TGTGCCAGCTCACGCGGTCCGGGGGACTATGGCTACACCTTC. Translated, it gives CASSRGPGDYGYTF.

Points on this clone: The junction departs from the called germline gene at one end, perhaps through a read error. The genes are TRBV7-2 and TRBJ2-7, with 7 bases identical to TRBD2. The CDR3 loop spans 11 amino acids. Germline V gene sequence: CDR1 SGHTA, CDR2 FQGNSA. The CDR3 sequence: CASSEGLVRCF. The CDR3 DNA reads TGTGCCAGCAGCGAAGGACTAGTCAGGTGCTTC.

CDR3 coding DNA: TGTGCCACCAGCGGGGGGACTAGCTCTACAAGCCATGAGCAGTTCTTC. The encoded protein is CATSGGTSSTSHEQFF. The V gene is TRBV15, the J gene TRBJ2-1; TRBD2 agrees at 9 bases. This CDR3 region has 16 residues. The ends lost 5 bases at V and 8 bases at J; junction bases unmatched: 13. The germline V gene encodes CDR1 LNHNV and CDR2 YYDKDF (reference sequence).

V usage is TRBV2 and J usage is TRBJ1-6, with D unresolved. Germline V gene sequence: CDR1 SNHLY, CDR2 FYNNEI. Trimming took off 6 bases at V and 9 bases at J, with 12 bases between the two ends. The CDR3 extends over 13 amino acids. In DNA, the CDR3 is TGTGCCAGCAGCACCAGCCGAGGTTCACCCCTCCACTTT. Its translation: CASSTSRGSPLHF.

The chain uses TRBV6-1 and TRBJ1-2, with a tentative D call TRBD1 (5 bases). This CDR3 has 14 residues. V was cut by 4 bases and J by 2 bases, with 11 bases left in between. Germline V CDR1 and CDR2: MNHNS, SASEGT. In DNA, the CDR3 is TGTGCCAGCAGTGCCAGGACACCAAACTATGGCTACACCTTC. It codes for CASSARTPNYGYTF.

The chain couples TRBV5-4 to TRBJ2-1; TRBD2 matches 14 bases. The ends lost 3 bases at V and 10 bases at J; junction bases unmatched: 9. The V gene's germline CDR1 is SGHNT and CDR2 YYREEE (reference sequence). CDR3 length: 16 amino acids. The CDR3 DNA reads TGTGCCAGCAGCTCTGGACTAGCGGGAGGTCCTAGGGAGCAGTTCTTC. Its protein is CASSSGLAGGPREQFF.

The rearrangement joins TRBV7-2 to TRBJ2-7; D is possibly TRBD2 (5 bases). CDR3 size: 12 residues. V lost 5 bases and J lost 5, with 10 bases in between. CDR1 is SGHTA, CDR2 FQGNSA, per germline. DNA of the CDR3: TGTGCCAGCAGCCCTGAGGGTCACGAGCAGTACTTC. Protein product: CASSPEGHEQYF.

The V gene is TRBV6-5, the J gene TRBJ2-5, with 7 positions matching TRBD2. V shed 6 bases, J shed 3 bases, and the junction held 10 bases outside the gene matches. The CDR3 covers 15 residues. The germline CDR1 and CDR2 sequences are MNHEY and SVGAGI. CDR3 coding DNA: TGTGCCAGCAGAGTCTATCCCCTAGCGGAAGAGACCCAGTACTTC. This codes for CASRVYPLAEETQYF.

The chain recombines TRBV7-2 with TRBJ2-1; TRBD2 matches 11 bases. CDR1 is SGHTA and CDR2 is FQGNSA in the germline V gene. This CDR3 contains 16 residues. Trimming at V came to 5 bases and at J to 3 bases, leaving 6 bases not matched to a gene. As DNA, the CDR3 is TGTGCCAGCAGCGATAGCGGGGGGGGACTCTACAATGAGCAGTTCTTC. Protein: CASSDSGGGLYNEQFF. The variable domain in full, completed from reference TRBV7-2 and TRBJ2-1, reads GAGVSQSPSNKVTEKGKDVELRCDPISGHTALYWYRQSLGQGLEFLIYFQGNSAPDKSGLPSDRFSAERTGGSVSTLTIQRTQQEDSAVYLCASSDSGGGLYNEQFFGPGTRLTVL.

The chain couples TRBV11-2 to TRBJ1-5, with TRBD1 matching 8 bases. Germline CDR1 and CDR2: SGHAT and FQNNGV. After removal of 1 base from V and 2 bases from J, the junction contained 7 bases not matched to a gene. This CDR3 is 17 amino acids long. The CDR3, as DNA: TGTGCCAGCAGCTTAGCGACAGGGGTAGTTGGCAATCAGCCCCAGCATTTT. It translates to CASSLATGVVGNQPQHF.

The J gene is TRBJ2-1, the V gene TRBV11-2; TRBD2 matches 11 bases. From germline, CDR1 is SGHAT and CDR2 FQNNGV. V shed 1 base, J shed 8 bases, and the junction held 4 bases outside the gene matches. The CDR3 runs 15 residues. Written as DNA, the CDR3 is TGTGCCAGCAGCTTAGTAGCGGGAGGGAGGGATGAGCAGTTCTTC. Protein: CASSLVAGGRDEQFF.

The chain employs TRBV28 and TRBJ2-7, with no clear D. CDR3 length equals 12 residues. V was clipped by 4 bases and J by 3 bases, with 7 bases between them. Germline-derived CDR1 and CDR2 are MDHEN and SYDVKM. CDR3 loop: CASSSSFYEQYF. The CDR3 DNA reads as TGTGCCAGCAGTTCGAGTTTCTACGAGCAGTACTTC.